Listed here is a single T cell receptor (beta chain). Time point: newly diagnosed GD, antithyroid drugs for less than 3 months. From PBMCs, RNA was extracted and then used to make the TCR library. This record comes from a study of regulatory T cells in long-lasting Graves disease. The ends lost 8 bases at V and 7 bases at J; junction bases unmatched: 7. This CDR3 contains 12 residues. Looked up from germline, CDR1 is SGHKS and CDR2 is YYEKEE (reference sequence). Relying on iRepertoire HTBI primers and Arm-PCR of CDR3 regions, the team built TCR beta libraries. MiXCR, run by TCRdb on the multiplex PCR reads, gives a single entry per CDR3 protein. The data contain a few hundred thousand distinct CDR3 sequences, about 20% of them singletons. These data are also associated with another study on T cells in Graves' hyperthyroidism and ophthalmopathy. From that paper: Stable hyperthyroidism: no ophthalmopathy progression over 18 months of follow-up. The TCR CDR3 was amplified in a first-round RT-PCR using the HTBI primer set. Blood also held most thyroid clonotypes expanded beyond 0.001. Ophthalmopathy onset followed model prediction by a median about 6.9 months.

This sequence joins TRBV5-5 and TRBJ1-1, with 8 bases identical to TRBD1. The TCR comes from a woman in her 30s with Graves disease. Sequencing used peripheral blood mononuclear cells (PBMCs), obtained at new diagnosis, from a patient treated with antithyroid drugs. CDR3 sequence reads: CASFDRGDEAFF. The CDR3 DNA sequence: TGTGCCAGTTTTGACAGGGGAGATGAAGCTTTCTTT.